This paragraph reports one T cell receptor beta chain. The antigen remains unidentified. This entry comes from a study of cytomegalovirus exposure and HLA in healthy donors. Study-level points and caveats: Analysis was carried out at a later point, and it linked a missense DCLRE1C variant to TCR beta V- and J-gene trimming.

PCR primers comprised 60 Vbeta and 13 Jbeta primers. Original methodology: A later analysis tallied 75 million to 80 million unique TCR beta chains, about 12 million of them shared. Libraries were prepared by immunoSEQ multiplex PCR; TCRdb keeps only in-frame clonotypes and omits some of them. V and J calls and clone size are copied from that table; D and trimming were computed from the DNA. The listing contains 55,000 to 85,000 clones. V trimming: 5 bases; J trimming: 4 bases; junction bases outside the gene matches: 4. Germline loops: CDR1 MDHEN, CDR2 SYDVKM. The CDR3 is made up of 13 amino acids. The rearrangement uses TRBV28 and TRBJ1-2, with TRBD1 matching 7 bases. The sequenced sample consisted of PBMCs. The source is a female donor in good health and CMV-seropositive. CDR3 in DNA: TGTGCCAGCAGTGGAGGGGGCTCCTATGGCTACACCTTC. It encodes CASSGGGSYGYTF.